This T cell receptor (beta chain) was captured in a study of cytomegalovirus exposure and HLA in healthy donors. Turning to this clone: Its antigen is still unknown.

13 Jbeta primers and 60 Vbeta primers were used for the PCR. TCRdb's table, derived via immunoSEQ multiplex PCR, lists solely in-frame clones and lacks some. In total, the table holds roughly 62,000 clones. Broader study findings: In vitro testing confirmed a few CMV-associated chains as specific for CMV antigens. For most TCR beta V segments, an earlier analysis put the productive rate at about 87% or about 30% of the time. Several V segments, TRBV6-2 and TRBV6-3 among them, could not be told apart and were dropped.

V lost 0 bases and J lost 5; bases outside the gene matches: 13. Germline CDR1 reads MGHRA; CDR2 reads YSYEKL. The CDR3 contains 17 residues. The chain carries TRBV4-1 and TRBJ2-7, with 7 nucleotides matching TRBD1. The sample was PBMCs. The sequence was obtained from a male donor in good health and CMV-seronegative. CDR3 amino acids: CASSQEFTGVRRDEQYF. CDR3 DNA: TGCGCCAGCAGCCAAGAATTTACAGGGGTAAGAAGAGACGAGCAGTACTTC.